A single T cell receptor (beta chain) is shown here with its context. The CDR3 length is 16 residues. Germline trimming cut 0 bases from V and 5 bases from J; bases unmatched to any gene: 7. The V gene's germline CDR1 is SGHRS and CDR2 YFSETQ. The sample comes from a study of blood T cell repertoires in COVID-19. For the study at large: The United States, Italy and Spain supplied acute and convalescent COVID-19 samples. Sample material is recorded as cDNA or gDNA derived from T cells, B-cell-depleted T cells, or PBMCs.

Original handling: It was from reference gene primer amplification that nucleated cell counts were estimated. Profiled with immunoSEQ multiplex PCR; TCRdb holds only in-frame clones, not every one. V and J calls and clone size follow that table, whereas D and trimming were derived from the DNA. This table has under 250,000 clones, about 90% appearing once. This sequence joins TRBV5-1 and TRBJ2-1; 8 nucleotides match TRBD2. This clonotype was obtained from a woman aged 60 to 75 with acute or convalescent COVID-19. The material sequenced was peripheral blood. The CDR3 DNA reads as TGCGCCAGCAGCTTGGGGTCGGGAGGGTCCGACAATGAGCAGTTCTTC. Protein sequence: CASSLGSGGSDNEQFF.